This T cell receptor beta chain was recorded in a study of blood T cell repertoires in COVID-19. As originally analysed: The authors estimated nucleated cell counts from reference gene primer amplification. The repertoire was sequenced with immunoSEQ multiplex PCR; TCRdb's copy has only in-frame clones and lacks some. That table gives V, J and clone size, and the DNA gave D and trimming. The data contain about 180,000 clones, 60% to 80% of them singletons. In its sample, this clone was seen many times. Allocation to cohorts depended on clinical history reported by the participants. Before being deemed recovered, Cohort 3 donors had two negative PCRs, clearance, or symptom resolution. Germline CDR1 is SGHNT and CDR2 is YYREEE (reference sequence). Trimming took off 4 bases at V and 7 bases at J, with 9 bases between the two ends. The CDR3 is made up of 12 amino acids.

Material for sequencing was PBMCs or T cells enriched from blood (not recorded which). The J gene is TRBJ1-5, the V gene TRBV5-4, with D perhaps matching TRBD1 (5 bases). This TCR was sampled from a woman in her 50s who had recovered from COVID-19. The CDR3 DNA follows: TGTGCCAGCAGCGAGAAGGGGCAGCCCCAGCATTTT. Protein sequence: CASSEKGQPQHF.